The present entry profiles one T cell receptor (beta chain) with its context. The antigen is undetermined. The ends lost 3 bases at V and 4 bases at J; junction bases unmatched: 16. The CDR3 covers 18 residues. The germline V gene has CDR1 KGHSH and CDR2 LQKENI. The sample originates from a study of beta chain features in type 1 diabetes. General study findings and limits: Sequencing the cDNA could make cells with high TCR expression show up more than they should.

Markers CD45RO/CCR7/CD25/CD127/CD95/CD27 served to sort CD4+ naive, central memory, regulatory and stem cell-like memory cells. What was sequenced were expressed TCRB transcripts, since all of the isolated RNA had been reverse transcribed. Libraries were prepared by immunoSEQ multiplex PCR; TCRdb keeps only in-frame clonotypes and omits some of them. The table includes more than 85,000 clones, about two fifths detected once. Sequencing was performed on stem cell memory CD4+ T cells from blood. V is TRBV18 and J is TRBJ1-1, with 8 positions matching TRBD1. This receptor was taken from a woman between 18 and 30 years old in good health. CDR3 nucleotides: TGTGCCAGCTCACCTTCCTCCCCCGGCCAGGACAGGGCCACTGAAGCTTTCTTT. This gives the protein CASSPSSPGQDRATEAFF.